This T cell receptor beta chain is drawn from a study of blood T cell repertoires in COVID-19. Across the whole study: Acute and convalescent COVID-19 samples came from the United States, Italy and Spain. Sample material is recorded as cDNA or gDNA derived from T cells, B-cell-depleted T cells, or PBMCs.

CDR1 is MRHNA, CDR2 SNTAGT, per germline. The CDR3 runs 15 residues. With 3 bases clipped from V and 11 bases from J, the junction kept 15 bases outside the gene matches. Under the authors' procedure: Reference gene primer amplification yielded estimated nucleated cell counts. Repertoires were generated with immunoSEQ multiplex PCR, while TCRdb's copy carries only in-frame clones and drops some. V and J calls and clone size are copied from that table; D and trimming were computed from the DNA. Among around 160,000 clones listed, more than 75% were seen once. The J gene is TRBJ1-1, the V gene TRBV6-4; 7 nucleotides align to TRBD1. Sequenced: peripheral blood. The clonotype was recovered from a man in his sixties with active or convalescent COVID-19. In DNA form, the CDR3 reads TGTGCCAGCAGTGAAGGTGCAGGACAGGTCGGTATGGCTTTCTTT. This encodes CASSEGAGQVGMAFF.